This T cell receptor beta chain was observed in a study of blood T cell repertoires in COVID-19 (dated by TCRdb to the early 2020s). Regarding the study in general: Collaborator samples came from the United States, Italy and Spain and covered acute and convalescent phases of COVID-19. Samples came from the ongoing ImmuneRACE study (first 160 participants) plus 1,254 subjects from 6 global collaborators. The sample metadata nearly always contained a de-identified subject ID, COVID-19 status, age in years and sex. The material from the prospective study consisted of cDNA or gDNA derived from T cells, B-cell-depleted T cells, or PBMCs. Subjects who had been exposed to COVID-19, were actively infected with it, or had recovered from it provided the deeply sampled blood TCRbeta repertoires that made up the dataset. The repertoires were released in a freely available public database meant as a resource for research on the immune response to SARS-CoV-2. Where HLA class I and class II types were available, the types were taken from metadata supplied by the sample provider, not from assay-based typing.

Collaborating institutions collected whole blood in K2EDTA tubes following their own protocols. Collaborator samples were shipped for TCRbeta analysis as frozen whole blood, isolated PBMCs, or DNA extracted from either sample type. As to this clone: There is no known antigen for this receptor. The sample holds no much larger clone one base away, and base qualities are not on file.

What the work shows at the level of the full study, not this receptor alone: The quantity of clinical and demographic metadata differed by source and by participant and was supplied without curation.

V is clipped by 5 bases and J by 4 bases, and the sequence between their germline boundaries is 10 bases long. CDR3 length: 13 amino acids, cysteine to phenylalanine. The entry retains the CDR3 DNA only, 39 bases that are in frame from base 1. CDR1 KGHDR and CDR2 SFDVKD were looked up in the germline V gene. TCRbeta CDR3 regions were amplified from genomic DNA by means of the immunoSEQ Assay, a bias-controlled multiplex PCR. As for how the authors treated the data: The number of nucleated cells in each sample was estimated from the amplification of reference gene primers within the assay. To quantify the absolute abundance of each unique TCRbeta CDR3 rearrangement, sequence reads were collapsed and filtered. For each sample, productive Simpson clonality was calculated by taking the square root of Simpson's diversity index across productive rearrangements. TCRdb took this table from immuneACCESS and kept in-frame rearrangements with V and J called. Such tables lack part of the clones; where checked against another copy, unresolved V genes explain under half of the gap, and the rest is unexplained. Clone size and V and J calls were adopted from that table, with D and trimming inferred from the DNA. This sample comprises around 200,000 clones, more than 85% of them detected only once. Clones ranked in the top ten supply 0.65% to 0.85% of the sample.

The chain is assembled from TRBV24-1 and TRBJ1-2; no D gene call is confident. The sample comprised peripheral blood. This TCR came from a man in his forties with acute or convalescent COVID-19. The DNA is TGTGCCACCAGTGTGGGGAGAGGCTATGGCTACACCTTC. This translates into CATSVGRGYGYTF.